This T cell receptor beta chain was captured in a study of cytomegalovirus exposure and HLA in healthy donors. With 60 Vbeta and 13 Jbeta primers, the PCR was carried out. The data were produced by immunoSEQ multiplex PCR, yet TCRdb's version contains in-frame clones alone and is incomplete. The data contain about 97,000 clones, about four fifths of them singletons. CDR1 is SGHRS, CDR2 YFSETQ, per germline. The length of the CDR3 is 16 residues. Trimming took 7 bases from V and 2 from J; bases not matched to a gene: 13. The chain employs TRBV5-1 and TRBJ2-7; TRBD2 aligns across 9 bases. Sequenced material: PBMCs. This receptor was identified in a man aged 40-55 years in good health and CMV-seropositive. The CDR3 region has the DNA TGCGCCAGCTCAAGAGATAGCGGGAGCTCCACCTACGAGCAGTACTTC. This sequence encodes CASSRDSGSSTYEQYF.